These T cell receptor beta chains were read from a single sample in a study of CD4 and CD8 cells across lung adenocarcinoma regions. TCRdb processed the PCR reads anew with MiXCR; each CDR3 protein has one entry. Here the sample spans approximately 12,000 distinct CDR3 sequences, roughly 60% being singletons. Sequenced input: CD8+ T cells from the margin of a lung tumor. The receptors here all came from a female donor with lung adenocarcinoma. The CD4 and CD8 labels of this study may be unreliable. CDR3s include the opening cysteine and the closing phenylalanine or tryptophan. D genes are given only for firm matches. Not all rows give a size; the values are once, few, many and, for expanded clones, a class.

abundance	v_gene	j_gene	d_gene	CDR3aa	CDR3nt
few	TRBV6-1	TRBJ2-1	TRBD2	CASNQLAGGKEQFF	TGTGCCAGCAATCAACTAGCGGGGGGCAAGGAGCAGTTCTTC
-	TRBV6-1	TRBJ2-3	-	CASQYSGSTDTQYF	TGTGCCAGCCAGTATAGCGGTAGCACAGATACGCAGTATTTT
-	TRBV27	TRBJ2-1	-	CASSLKGVPYNEQFF	TGTGCCAGCAGTTTAAAGGGTGTCCCCTACAATGAGCAGTTCTTC
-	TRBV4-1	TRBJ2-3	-	CASSQADGAGGSKDIQYF	TGCGCCAGCAGCCAAGCAGACGGGGCCGGGGGAAGCAAAGACATTCAGTATTTT
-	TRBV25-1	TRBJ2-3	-	CASRGLGGQGPDTQYF	TGTGCCAGCAGGGGGCTAGGAGGCCAGGGCCCAGATACGCAGTATTTT
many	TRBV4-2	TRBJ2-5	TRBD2	CASSQSTSGDPGETQYF	TGTGCCAGCAGCCAGTCGACTAGCGGGGATCCCGGTGAGACCCAGTACTTC
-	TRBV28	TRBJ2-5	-	CASSRPGSVETQYF	TGTGCCAGCAGTCGTCCGGGCTCCGTTGAGACCCAGTACTTC
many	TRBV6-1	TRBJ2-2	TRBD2	CASTGGGLGTGELFF	TGTGCCAGCACGGGGGGGGGCCTGGGGACCGGGGAGCTGTTTTTT
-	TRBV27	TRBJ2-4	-	CASSGTQVAKNIQYF	TGTGCCAGCAGTGGGACACAGGTAGCCAAAAACATTCAGTACTTC
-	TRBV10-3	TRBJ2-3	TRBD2	CAISPLLAGNTDTQYF	TGTGCCATCAGTCCCCTGTTAGCGGGGAACACAGATACGCAGTATTTT
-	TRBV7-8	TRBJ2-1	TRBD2	CASSLDWRGGYNEQFF	TGTGCCAGCAGCTTAGATTGGCGGGGGGGCTACAATGAGCAGTTCTTC
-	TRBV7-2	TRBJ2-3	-	CASSSRTDTQYF	TGTGCCAGCAGCTCCCGGACAGATACGCAGTATTTT
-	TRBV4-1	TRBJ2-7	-	CASSQDEGGTYEQYF	TGCGCCAGCAGCCAAGATGAGGGCGGGACCTACGAGCAGTACTTC
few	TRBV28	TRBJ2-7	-	CASSLSTVTPWIYEQYF	TGTGCCAGCAGTTTAAGTACCGTCACCCCTTGGATATACGAGCAGTACTTC
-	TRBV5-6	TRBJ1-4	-	CASSLEWGAGEKLFF	TGTGCCAGTAGCTTGGAGTGGGGGGCCGGTGAAAAACTGTTTTTT
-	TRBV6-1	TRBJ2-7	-	CASRGTGGYGTDTQYF	TGTGCCAGCAGGGGGACTGGGGGCTATGGCACAGATACGCAGTACTTC
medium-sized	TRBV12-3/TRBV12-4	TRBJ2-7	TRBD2	CASSLRGLAGGGSPYNEQYF	TGTGCCAGCAGTTTGCGGGGACTAGCGGGAGGTGGGAGTCCCTACAATGAGCAGTACTTC
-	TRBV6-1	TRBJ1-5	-	CASSASQGSGQPQHF	TGTGCCAGCAGTGCCTCCCAGGGTTCGGGTCAGCCCCAGCATTTT
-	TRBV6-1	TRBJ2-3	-	CARGRGGSVPDTQYF	TGTGCCAGGGGAAGGGGGGGGAGCGTCCCAGATACGCAGTACTTT
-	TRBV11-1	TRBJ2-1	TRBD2	CASSSPAGTRAQGEQFF	TGTGCCAGCAGCTCCCCCGCCGGGACTAGAGCTCAGGGTGAGCAGTTCTTC
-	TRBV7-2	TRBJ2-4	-	CASSSAAVWAKDTQYF	TGTGCCAGCAGCTCCGCGGCGGTGTGGGCCAAAGACACGCAGTATTTC
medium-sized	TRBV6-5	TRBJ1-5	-	CASSPSRSNQPQHF	TGTGCCAGCAGTCCGTCGAGGTCCAATCAGCCCCAGCATTTT
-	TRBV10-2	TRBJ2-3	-	CASSSGPPTDTQYF	TGCGCCAGCAGTTCCGGTCCCCCCACAGATACGCAGTATTTT
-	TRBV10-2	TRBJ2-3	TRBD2	CAAGPGATDTQYF	TGCGCAGCGGGGCCGGGAGCCACAGATACGCAGTATTTC
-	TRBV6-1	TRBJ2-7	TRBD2	CASRPSGRRDTETQYF	TGTGCCAGCAGGCCTAGCGGGCGCCGAGACACAGAGACGCAGTACTTC
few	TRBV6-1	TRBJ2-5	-	CAGQGGRDKDTQYF	TGTGCGGGGCAGGGGGGCCGTGACAAAGACACCCAGTACTTC
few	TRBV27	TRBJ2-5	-	CASSVLGTPDQYF	TGTGCCAGCAGCGTCCTCGGGACTCCCGACCAGTACTTC
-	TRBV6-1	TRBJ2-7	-	CASSEFNRVKSHEQYF	TGTGCCAGCAGTGAATTTAACAGGGTTAAATCCCACGAGCAGTACTTC
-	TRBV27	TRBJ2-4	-	CASSLGVRAKNMQYF	TGTGCCAGCAGTTTGGGGGTGCGAGCCAAAAACATGCAGTACTTC
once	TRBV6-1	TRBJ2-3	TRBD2	CASRGAGGGARGTETQYF	TGTGCCAGCAGGGGGGCGGGCGGGGGGGCGCGTGGCACAGAGACCCAGTATTTC
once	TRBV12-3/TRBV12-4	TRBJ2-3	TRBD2	CASSPPRAGGRDTQYF	TGTGCCAGCAGTCCCCCGAGAGCGGGAGGGAGGGATACGCAGTATTTT
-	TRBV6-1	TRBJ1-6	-	CASSDSYNSPLHF	TGTGCCAGCAGTGACAGTTATAATTCACCCCTCCACTTT
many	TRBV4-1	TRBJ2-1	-	CASSPSTSYNEQFF	TGCGCCAGCAGCCCCTCGACGTCCTACAATGAGCAGTTCTTC
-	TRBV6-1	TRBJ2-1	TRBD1	CASSEGTGGYNEQFF	TGTGCCAGCAGTGAAGGGACAGGGGGCTACAATGAGCAGTTCTTC
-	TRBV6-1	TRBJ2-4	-	CASRRGRCAKNMQYF	TGTGCCAGCAGAAGGGGACGGTGCGCCAAAAACATGCAGTACTTC
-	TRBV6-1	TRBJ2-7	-	CASSATGLPTTDTQYF	TGTGCCAGCAGTGCTACGGGGCTGCCAACCACAGATACGCAGTACTTC
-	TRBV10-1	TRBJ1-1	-	CASSESPTGGMNTEAFF	TGCGCCAGCAGTGAGTCTCCGACAGGAGGGATGAACACTGAAGCTTTCTTT
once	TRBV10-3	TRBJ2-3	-	CVMSSDAETQYF	TGTGTCATGTCCAGTGACGCAGAGACGCAGTATTTC
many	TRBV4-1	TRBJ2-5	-	CASSQIEGGWETQYF	TGCGCCAGCAGCCAAATTGAGGGGGGTTGGGAGACCCAGTACTTC
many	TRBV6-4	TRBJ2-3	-	CASSDSDTDTQYF	TGTGCCAGCAGTGACTCCGACACAGATACGCAGTATTTT
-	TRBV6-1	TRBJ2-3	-	CASSTSAPGTDTQYF	TGTGCCAGCAGTACCAGCGCTCCGGGCACAGATACGCAGTATTTT
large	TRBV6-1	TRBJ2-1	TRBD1	CASSESPGQGYEEQFF	TGTGCCAGCAGTGAAAGTCCGGGACAGGGGTACGAGGAGCAGTTCTTC
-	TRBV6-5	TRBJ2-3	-	CCSVPGRGAKDIQYF	TGTTGCAGCGTTCCGGGGCGGGGAGCCAAAGACATTCAGTATTTT
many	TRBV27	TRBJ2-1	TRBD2	CASSALAGSGNEQFF	TGTGCCAGCAGCGCGCTAGCGGGGTCCGGCAATGAGCAGTTCTTC
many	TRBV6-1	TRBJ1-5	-	CASTPDGGWQPQHF	TGTGCCAGCACCCCAGACGGGGGTTGGCAGCCCCAGCATTTT